These 21 T cell receptor beta chains were all obtained from the same sample, sequenced in a study of T cells in Graves' hyperthyroidism and ophthalmopathy. Amplification of TCR beta CDR3 regions used RNA as the template. The study used the HTBI primer set for a first-round RT-PCR of the TCR CDR3. TCRdb reprocessed the multiplex PCR reads via MiXCR and lists one record per CDR3 protein. Among around 620,000 distinct CDR3 sequences listed, roughly 50% were seen once. The sequencing sample was made of peripheral blood or thyroid tissue (not recorded which). The receptors here all came from an adult woman with Graves' disease, either hyperthyroidism or ophthalmopathy (not recorded which).

The chain links TRBV9 to TRBJ2-3; D is uncertain. V lost 4 bases and J lost 2, with 11 bases in between. The V gene's germline CDR1 is SGDLS and CDR2 YYNGEE. This CDR3 comprises 14 residues. The CDR3 DNA reads as TGTGCCAGCAGCCTTGACACTTACACAGATACGCAGTATTTT. Its protein product is CASSLDTYTDTQYF. Using reference TRBV9 and TRBJ2-3 for the parts outside the CDR3, the full variable domain is DSGVTQTPKHLITATGQRVTLRCSPRSGDLSVYWYQQSLDQGLQFLIQYYNGEERAKGNILERFSAQQFPDLHSELNLSSLELGDSALYFCASSLDTYTDTQYFGPGTRLTVL.

This chain uses TRBV7-2 with TRBJ1-2; possible D gene TRBD1, 6 bases. This CDR3 is built from 12 residues. V lost 6 bases, J lost 12 bases, and 17 bases lay in between. Germline V CDR1 and CDR2: SGHTA, FQGNSA. The CDR3 is CASSARGSGNTF. The CDR3, as DNA: TGTGCCAGCAGTGCGAGGGGGTCTGGAAACACCTTC. The full variable domain, in which reference TRBV7-2 and TRBJ1-2 provide the parts outside the CDR3, is GAGVSQSPSNKVTEKGKDVELRCDPISGHTALYWYRQSLGQGLEFLIYFQGNSAPDKSGLPSDRFSAERTGGSVSTLTIQRTQQEDSAVYLCASSARGSGNTFGSGTRLTVV.

This clonotype has just a few counts. V usage is TRBV7-9 and J usage is TRBJ2-5, with TRBD2 as a possible D gene (5 bases). The germline V and J ends were trimmed by 3 bases and 4 bases, with 9 bases remaining between them. Germline values: CDR1 SEHNR, CDR2 FQNEAQ (reference sequence). The CDR3 extends over 13 amino acids. The CDR3 reads CASSLVGAETQYF. The CDR3 coding sequence is TGTGCCAGCAGCTTGGTGGGAGCAGAGACCCAGTACTTC. The complete variable domain, with remaining parts taken from reference TRBV7-9 and TRBJ2-5, reads DTGVSQNPRHKITKRGQNVTFRCDPISEHNRLYWYRQTLGQGPEFLTYFQNEAQLEKSRLLSDRFSAERPKGSFSTLEIQRTEQGDSAMYLCASSLVGAETQYFGPGTRLLVL.

The chain joins TRBV7-8 to TRBJ2-5; TRBD2 matches 9 bases. This CDR3 comprises 18 residues. The V gene end was trimmed by 2 bases and the J gene end by 5 bases; junction bases not matched to a gene: 15. CDR1 and CDR2 from the germline V gene are SGHVS and FQNEAQ. DNA for the CDR3: TGTGCCAGCAGCTTAAGGCCTAGCGGGATGCTGGAACGGGAGACCCAGTACTTC. This translates into CASSLRPSGMLERETQYF. Full variable domain (missing parts from reference TRBV7-8 and TRBJ2-5): GAGVSQSPRYKVAKRGQDVALRCDPISGHVSLFWYQQALGQGPEFLTYFQNEAQLDKSGLPSDRFFAERPEGSVSTLKIQRTQQEDSAVYLCASSLRPSGMLERETQYFGPGTRLLVL.

As regards this clonotype: This may stem from a read error, because a much larger clone lies one nucleotide away. The chain couples TRBV7-2 to TRBJ2-7, with D perhaps TRBD2 (7 bases). V lost 3 bases and J 5 bases, leaving 17 bases between the germline ends. This CDR3 is 15 amino acids long. Germline V lookup: CDR1 SGHTA, CDR2 FQGNSA. The CDR3 DNA reads as TGTGCCAGCAGCTTGACCGTGGGGGGGCGCAACGAGCAGTACTTC. It specifies CASSLTVGGRNEQYF. Based on the CDR3 plus reference TRBV7-2 and TRBJ2-7, the full variable domain is GAGVSQSPSNKVTEKGKDVELRCDPISGHTALYWYRQSLGQGLEFLIYFQGNSAPDKSGLPSDRFSAERTGGSVSTLTIQRTQQEDSAVYLCASSLTVGGRNEQYFGPGTRLTVT.

The rearrangement uses TRBV5-1 and TRBJ2-7, with 11 bases fitting TRBD1. CDR3 length: 16 residues. CDR1 and CDR2 from the germline V gene are SGHRS and YFSETQ. V gave up 2 bases and J gave up 0 bases; unmatched junction bases: 4. CDR3 amino acids: CASSFTGTGGSYEQYF. The CDR3 bases are TGCGCCAGCAGCTTTACCGGGACAGGGGGCTCCTACGAGCAGTACTTC.

This chain uses TRBV20-1 with TRBJ2-5; no reliable D call. CDR3 size: 13 residues. V was shortened by 6 bases and J by 0 bases, with 11 bases between the two germline ends. The germline V gene has CDR1 DFQATT and CDR2 SNEGSKA (reference sequence). The CDR3 coding sequence is TGCAGTGCGGAGCCAGCGTACCAAGAGACCCAGTACTTC. It specifies CSAEPAYQETQYF.

This clonotype was detected a few times. The CDR3 here is CASSEPSGPTDTQYF. The CDR3 DNA is TGCGCCAGCAGTGAGCCGTCTGGGCCCACAGATACGCAGTATTTT. The rearrangement links TRBV10-2 to TRBJ2-3; D call uncertain. V lost 2 bases and J lost 2, with 11 bases in between. In germline, CDR1 is WSHSY, CDR2 SAAADI. The CDR3 loop spans 15 amino acids.

This clonotype was counted many times. The chain recombines TRBV7-2 with TRBJ2-5, with no clear D. The CDR3 is 13 amino acids. Germline V gives CDR1 SGHTA, CDR2 FQGNSA. Trimming removed 1 base at V and 4 bases at J, with 7 bases between. The CDR3 here is CASSLDPRETQYF. In DNA form, the CDR3 reads TGTGCCAGCAGCTTAGACCCTAGAGAGACCCAGTACTTC.

This chain uses TRBV29-1 with TRBJ2-2; 7 bases align to TRBD1. V gave up 8 bases and J gave up 5 bases; unmatched junction bases: 5. Germline CDR1 SQVTM, CDR2 ANQGSEA. CDR3 length: 12 residues. The CDR3 region is CSSIQGTGELFF. DNA for the CDR3: TGCAGCTCCATACAGGGGACCGGGGAGCTGTTTTTT.

At least ten counts were recorded for this clonotype. A read error may produce the germline difference seen at one junction end. The V call is TRBV7-8, the J call TRBJ1-5; no clear D. This CDR3 spans 18 amino acids. Germline V CDR1 and CDR2: SGHVS, FQNEAQ. In DNA form, the CDR3 reads TGTGCCAGCACCTTAGGCCCGAAAGGGAGGACCCGCGATCAGCCCCAGCATTTT. It codes for CASTLGPKGRTRDQPQHF.

The CDR3 region is CAISEEGARDSPLHF. The CDR3 DNA reads TGTGCCATCAGTGAGGAGGGGGCTAGGGATTCACCCCTCCACTTT. This chain uses TRBV10-3 with TRBJ1-6, with 7 bases fitting TRBD1. V shed 2 bases, J shed 8 bases, and the junction held 6 bases outside the gene matches. Germline V lookup: CDR1 ENHRY, CDR2 SYGVKD. This CDR3 spans 15 amino acids.

This clonotype is a singleton in its sample. The chain is built from TRBV10-3 and TRBJ2-5; the D gene is possibly TRBD2 (6 bases). The CDR3 covers 13 residues. V was pared by 8 bases and J by 1 base, with 11 bases between. The germline V gene has CDR1 ENHRY and CDR2 SYGVKD. CDR3 nucleotide sequence: TGTGCCATCCTCGGCGGGATCCAAGAGACCCAGTACTTC. Protein product: CAILGGIQETQYF.

The chain recombines TRBV2 with TRBJ2-2; 8 bases are shared with TRBD1. V trimming: 4 bases; J trimming: 7 bases; junction bases outside the gene matches: 2. This CDR3 is built from 13 residues. The germline V gene encodes CDR1 SNHLY and CDR2 FYNNEI. The CDR3 DNA reads as TGTGCCAGCAGTGGGGACAGGTTCGGGGAGCTGTTTTTT. Translation: CASSGDRFGELFF.

The V and J genes are TRBV28 and TRBJ1-6, with D maybe TRBD1 (5 bases). The germline gives CDR1 MDHEN, CDR2 SYDVKM. The V and J ends lost 0 bases and 7 bases respectively, with 10 bases between them. This CDR3 is built from 15 residues. CDR3 sequence (DNA): TGTGCCAGCAGTTTATGGGCAGGGCGGAATTCACCCCTCCACTTT. Translating gives CASSLWAGRNSPLHF.

With regard to this clonotype: Here the CDR3 omits its conserved ending phenylalanine or tryptophan, so a read error is the likely source. The limits of the CDR3 on the DNA are not certain, so only TCRdb's listed CDR3 is given. The chain recombines TRBV19 with TRBJ2-5; the table assigns TRBD1, which was not confirmed against the DNA. From germline, CDR1 is LNHDA and CDR2 SQIVND (reference sequence). The CDR3 adds up to 10 amino acids, both ends counted. This CDR3 is CASSAGTPNY.

V and J are TRBV15 and TRBJ1-3; 10 bases line up with TRBD1. The CDR3 totals 17 residues. CDR1 is LNHNV and CDR2 is YYDKDF in the germline V gene (reference sequence). Losses at the gene ends were 4 bases for V and 4 bases for J; bases not matched to a gene: 10. The CDR3: CATSTYPGTGAGNTIYF. The CDR3 DNA is TGTGCCACCAGCACCTATCCCGGGACAGGGGCCGGAAACACCATATATTTT.

The J gene is TRBJ1-1, the V gene TRBV20-1; no clear D gene. With 2 bases removed from V and 6 bases from J, the gap between germline ends came to 13 bases. Germline CDR1 is DFQATT and CDR2 is SNEGSKA (reference sequence). The CDR3 spans 13 residues. The CDR3 bases are TGCAGTGCTAGAAGTTTGGGGAAGCCTGAAGCTTTCTTT. Protein: CSARSLGKPEAFF.

The chain couples TRBV27 to TRBJ2-2; 11 bases agree with TRBD1. This CDR3 region has 14 residues. The V gene end was trimmed by 6 bases and the J gene end by 6 bases; junction bases not matched to a gene: 3. CDR1 and CDR2 from the germline V gene are MNHEY and SMNVEV (reference sequence). The CDR3 loop is CASRGTGGAGELFF. In DNA form, the CDR3 reads TGTGCCAGCAGGGGGACAGGGGGGGCCGGGGAGCTGTTTTTT.

This clonotype was counted between two and nine times. The V gene is TRBV25-1, the J gene TRBJ1-1; D ambiguous. The CDR3 sequence is 14 residues long. Germline CDR1 reads MGHDK; CDR2 reads SYGVNS. Trimming left V 3 bases short and J 6 bases short, with 14 bases between. The CDR3 coding sequence is TGTGCCAGCAGTGAGAGAGGAGGGCAGGCTGAAGCTTTCTTT. This encodes CASSERGGQAEAFF.

The chain carries TRBV2 and TRBJ1-5; possible D gene TRBD1, 6 bases. CDR1 and CDR2 (germline): SNHLY, FYNNEI. There are 16 residues in the CDR3. Trimming cost V 6 bases and J 1 base, with 16 bases left between them. CDR3 sequence reads: CASRGTGKGSNQPQHF. As DNA, the CDR3 is TGTGCCAGCAGGGGCACAGGGAAAGGGAGCAATCAGCCCCAGCATTTT.